This T cell receptor (beta chain) was obtained from a study of cytomegalovirus exposure and HLA in healthy donors (dated by TCRdb to 2016 to 2017). As for the study more broadly: According to an earlier analysis of a few hundred of the donors, roughly 180 million T cells yielded 117 million unique TCR beta sequences and 250 to 350 Gb of sequence data. An early release covering 550 to 650 HLA-typed donors comprised around 300 gigabases of sequencing data and tens of millions of unique TCR sequences. Among the roughly 380 genotyped donors, about 83% belonged to the genetic ancestry cluster associated with self-reported Caucasian donors. The study was designed to test whether signatures of past pathogen exposure could be identified by cataloging public T cell receptors. Using immunosequencing, the study profiled T cell repertoires from some 670 subjects and related those repertoires to cytomegalovirus serostatus. In addition to the first cohort of 666 subjects, a separate validation cohort of approximately 110 different subjects was used. To predict cytomegalovirus infection status, the study combined high-throughput TCR immunosequencing, statistical association of individual TCRs with disease status, and machine learning. A later analysis re-analyzed previously published TCR beta repertoires from approximately 670 donors and added high-resolution HLA genotyping to study TCR occurrence patterns. Rather than drawing on any new phenotypic data, the later analysis identified candidate immune exposures from TCR beta sequences and the way those sequences occurred across donors. An earlier analysis of approximately 580 of the donors used high-throughput TCR beta sequencing to judge whether each TCR beta V gene segment behaved as functional or pseudogenic. Donor age, sex, ethnicity and CMV serostatus were compiled alongside the repertoire data. Genome-wide SNP genotypes for about 55% of the roughly 670 donors were used in a later genetic analysis, which treated that subset as a discovery cohort. Every repertoire in the discovery cohort had been generated on one and the same sequencing platform. Both class I and class II loci were covered by HLA typing, at four-digit resolution. The number of typed donors differed by locus: about 620-640 for A, B, C, DRB1 and DQB1; 500 to 550 for DQA1; about 600 for DPA1; and about 470 for DPB1. Because of strong linkage in the cohort, a handful of DR-DQ haplotypes were treated as single units for association and clustering. On average, around 230,000 unique TCR beta nucleotide sequences were sequenced per donor among about 400 genotyped donors of the cohort, with 15% to 20% of those sequences being non-productive. Study-level results and caveats: The study gave a list of some 150 TCR beta chains associated with cytomegalovirus. A cluster of highly shared sequence variants was judged likely to represent a technical artifact of the sequencing pipeline. Broadly in line with IMGT annotations, most TCR beta V segments showed up in productive rearrangements about 90% or about 30% of the time in an earlier analysis of several hundred of the donors. A later analysis reported that several top co-occurrence clusters appeared linked to parvovirus B19, influenza, CMV and Epstein-Barr virus. The only immune exposure information available for the cohort was CMV serostatus. In a later analysis, TCR association rates were found to vary across HLA loci, with the most associated TCRs seen for DRB1 alleles and the fewest for HLA-C alleles. In a later genetic analysis, fewer N-insertions in productive TCRs were reported among donors in an Asian-associated ancestry cluster than the approximately 710-donor mean. It was suggested by the authors that the approach could potentially be generalized to other disease states and immunological phenotypes. Over 15 rarely observed V segments, including chromosome 9 orphons, were excluded from the earlier analysis of a few hundred of the donors because counts were too low. Correlated functional status among segregating V segments might be attributable to linkage disequilibrium, but an unknown experimental factor could not be ruled out. HLA typing was unavailable for some donors at each locus, so association tests used only the typed subset. In this cohort, only TCR beta chains were sequenced, and detectable features were limited by the absence of alpha or paired-chain data. Sequencing depth was assumed to be roughly uniform across donors in the presence/absence analyses, though that assumption may not hold. A later analysis found that HLA-associated TCR beta chains were more clonally expanded and had lower generation probabilities than equally common non-associated chains. At a false discovery rate of 0.05, a later analysis linked fewer than 20,000 TCR beta sequences to specific HLA alleles. A later analysis found that most CMV-associated TCR beta chains appeared HLA-restricted, with HLA associations seemingly driven largely by CMV exposure. Some IMGT-functional V segments, including TRBV6-2 and TRBV6-3, could not be distinguished by the 87-base-pair reads and were therefore excluded. Across donors, most TCR sequences were observed very rarely, whereas some public TCRs were present in many individuals. A further reported finding was that TCR beta sequences accurately predicted the HLA-A and HLA-B alleles for most subjects in the first cohort. The classifier was reported to diagnose cytomegalovirus status with high specificity and sensitivity in both the original and validation cohorts. Three of the identified cytomegalovirus-associated TCR beta chains were confirmed in vitro to be specific for cytomegalovirus antigens. Assigning TCR associations to individual alleles was difficult when HLA alleles, especially DR and DQ, strongly co-occurred. A later genetic analysis associated a missense DCLRE1C variant with V-gene and J-gene trimming of TCR beta chains, and an independent cohort replicated the association.

The cohort comprised fewer than 750 healthy bone marrow donors. Cohort members were all nominally healthy when sampled, although unrecorded immune exposures were likely present. The donor was CMV seropositive and was included in the group of around 300 seropositive cohort members. A peripheral blood sample was provided by each donor, and peripheral blood mononuclear cells were used for TCR beta sequencing. Genomic DNA was extracted from the blood cell samples with the Qiagen DNeasy Blood Extraction Kit. The library was prepared using the immunoSEQ multiplex PCR assay. For the multiplex PCR, a mixture combining 60 forward primers for TCR Vbeta segments and 13 reverse primers for TCR Jbeta segments was used. Amplification of the CDR3 region of rearranged TCR beta genes was performed with a multiplex PCR assay on genomic DNA. The amplified TCR beta libraries were sequenced on the Illumina HiSeq System as 87-base-pair reads. The study's processing was this. A later analysis tallied 80 million to 95 million unique TCR beta chains across the roughly 610 repertoires, and around 12 million of those chains were shared by two or more donors. To remove PCR and sequencing errors, raw reads were error-corrected and collapsed into unique sequences using a nearest-neighbor algorithm that merged closely related sequences. CDR3 sequences were aligned to IMGT reference sequences to assign V, D and J gene segments. Each retained sequence needed at least a six-nucleotide match to both a V gene segment and a J gene segment. A rearrangement was called productive if the CDR3 had no stop codons and remained in frame with V and J, and every other rearrangement was called non-productive. Following IMGT convention, CDR3 was defined as the stretch from the second conserved V-encoded cysteine up to the conserved J-encoded phenylalanine. The earlier analysis of more than 450 of the donors excluded sequences that lacked an unambiguous match to a single V gene segment. An earlier analysis of about 590 of the donors classified V segments as functional when productive rearrangements were above 56.7% and as segregating when the standard deviation between donors was above 5%. A statistical classification framework was built to diagnose cytomegalovirus status from the catalog of TCR beta chain sequences. V and J gene assignment, in a later analysis, came from comparing TCR nucleotide sequences with IMGT/GENE-DB human TR gene sequences. A later analysis assigned CDR3 sequences and most-parsimonious VDJ recombination scenarios with the TCRdist pipeline. In a later analysis, each TCR beta chain was defined by its CDR3 amino acid sequence together with its V-gene family, and reads lacking a unique V-gene family were excluded. A later analysis removed several hundred highly shared, low-generation-probability nucleotide sequences to deal with suspected cross-contamination and a sequencing artifact. A later analysis calculated a clonal expansion index for each public chain from normalized within-repertoire ranks of inferred template counts. Generation probabilities in a later analysis came from a VDJ recombination model fitted to out-of-frame rearrangements, and those results were checked against IGoR. A later analysis scored TCR-TCR, TCR-HLA and TCR-CMV co-occurrence with hypergeometric tests, applying a repertoire-size bias correction to TCR pairs. A later analysis estimated false discovery rates by permuting HLA or CMV assignments 20 times. In a later analysis, co-occurring TCRs were grouped using DBSCAN, with TCRdist sequence similarity added in when clustering inside HLA-allele-positive subsets. Co-occurrence clustering excluded repertoires with fewer than 30,000 or more than 120,000 public chains, plus five with anomalous nucleotide sharing. This immuneACCESS table, as held by TCRdb, lists in-frame sequences with V and J called but not all clones. Of the missing ones, under half trace to an unresolved V gene in checked studies; the others have no known cause. That table furnishes V, J and clone size, whereas the DNA furnished D and trimming. This sample lists about 89,000 clones; less than 85% were detected once. The ten top clones hold over 7% of the sample.

Via the germline V gene, CDR1 is SGHTA and CDR2 FQGNSA. The CDR3 spans 15 residues, from the cysteine through the phenylalanine. The kept DNA is CDR3 alone, 45 bases in frame from the first base. The trim is 5 bases for V and 9 bases for J, with a gap of 22 bases between the germline ends. Worth noting for this clone: The antigen it binds to is not known. The record has no base qualities; no much larger clone is one base away.

The rearrangement combines TRBV7-2 with TRBJ1-1, with TRBD1 perhaps the D gene, on 5 matching bases. The TCR sequence derives from a man aged 35-49 years in good health and CMV-seropositive. Input material: PBMCs. CDR3 region: CASSPGPGETFKAFF. In nucleotide form, the sequence is TGTGCCAGCAGCCCCGGACCGGGGGAGACCTTCAAAGCTTTCTTT.